The subject of this entry is one T cell receptor (beta chain). The antigen this receptor binds is unknown. The junction shows trimming of 3 bases on V and 4 bases on J, and the gene matches do not reach 3 bases of it. CDR1 and CDR2, looked up from the germline V gene, are ENHRY and SYGVKD. From its cysteine to its phenylalanine, the CDR3 spans 14 amino acids. Only the CDR3 DNA is retained, 42 bases long and in frame from the first base. Preparation of the library involved the immunoSEQ multiplex PCR assay. The multiplex PCR relied on a mix of 60 forward primers for TCR Vbeta segments and 13 reverse primers for TCR Jbeta segments. Amplification of the CDR3 region of rearranged TCR beta genes was performed with a multiplex PCR assay on genomic DNA. Amplified TCR beta libraries were sequenced as 87-base-pair reads on the Illumina HiSeq System. As for the authors' bioinformatics: Across the roughly 600 repertoires, a later analysis counted tens of millions of unique TCR beta chains, about 10 million of which were shared by at least two donors. Raw reads were error-corrected and collapsed into unique sequences by a nearest-neighbor algorithm in which closely related sequences were merged to remove PCR and sequencing errors. Alignment of CDR3 sequences to IMGT reference sequences was used to assign V, D and J gene segments. For a sequence to be retained, at least a six-nucleotide match to both a V gene segment and a J gene segment was required. Rearrangements were called productive when the CDR3 lacked stop codons and stayed in frame with V and J; all others were non-productive. CDR3 was defined according to IMGT convention as the region running from the second conserved V-encoded cysteine to the conserved J-encoded phenylalanine. In an earlier analysis of around 540 of the donors, sequences lacking an unambiguous match to a single V gene segment were excluded. In an earlier analysis of 587 of the donors, V segments were called functional above 56.7% productive rearrangements and were called segregating when the between-donor standard deviation exceeded 5%. A statistical classification framework was built for diagnosing cytomegalovirus status from the catalog of TCR beta chain sequences. In a later analysis, V and J genes were assigned by comparing TCR nucleotide sequences against IMGT/GENE-DB human TR gene sequences. In a later analysis, CDR3 sequences and most-parsimonious VDJ recombination scenarios were assigned using the TCRdist pipeline. In a later analysis, each TCR beta chain was defined by its CDR3 amino acid sequence together with its V-gene family, and reads lacking a unique V-gene family were excluded. To address suspected cross-contamination and a sequencing artifact, a later analysis removed a few hundred highly shared, low-generation-probability nucleotide sequences. For each public chain, a later analysis derived a clonal expansion index from normalized ranks of inferred template counts within each repertoire. A later analysis computed generation probabilities with a VDJ recombination model fitted to out-of-frame rearrangements, and checked the results against IGoR. Hypergeometric tests were used in a later analysis to score TCR-TCR, TCR-HLA and TCR-CMV co-occurrence, with a repertoire-size bias correction applied to the TCR pairs. To estimate false discovery rates, a later analysis permuted the HLA or CMV assignments 20 times. A later analysis grouped co-occurring TCRs with DBSCAN, adding TCRdist sequence similarity when clustering within HLA-allele-positive subsets. Repertoires with fewer than 30,000 or more than 120,000 public chains, plus five repertoires with anomalous nucleotide sharing, were excluded from co-occurrence clustering. TCRdb took over this immuneACCESS table, retaining in-frame rearrangements with V and J assigned. Such tables are incomplete; in checked studies, under half of the missing clones stem from an unresolved V gene, and the remainder is unexplained. V and J calls and clone size are copied from that table; D and trimming were computed from the DNA. The table for this sample records 38,000 or so clones. 7% to 9.5% of the sample is taken by the ten largest.

In total, approximately 700 healthy bone marrow donors made up the cohort. Cohort members were all nominally healthy when sampled, although unrecorded immune exposures were likely present. The donor tested CMV seropositive, placing the donor among the 250 to 300 seropositive members of the cohort. Every donor gave a peripheral blood sample, and the peripheral blood mononuclear cells from that sample were used for TCR beta sequencing. The Qiagen DNeasy Blood Extraction Kit was used to extract genomic DNA from the blood cell samples. These data are taken from a study of cytomegalovirus exposure and HLA in healthy donors (TCRdb year 2017). In terms of the full investigation: In an earlier analysis of approximately 640 of the donors, 250 to 350 Gb of sequence data and some 100 million unique TCR beta sequences from 150 million to 200 million T cells were reported. Roughly 300 gigabases of sequencing data and some 85 million unique TCR sequences were included in an early release covering under 650 HLA-typed donors. The genetic ancestry cluster associated with self-reported Caucasian donors included about 81% of the roughly 400 genotyped donors. The aim of the study was to test whether cataloging public T cell receptors could identify signatures of past pathogen exposure. The T cell repertoires of 670 or so subjects were profiled by immunosequencing and related to cytomegalovirus serostatus. In addition to the first cohort of 666 subjects, a separate validation cohort of approximately 120 different subjects was used. The study combined high-throughput TCR immunosequencing, statistical association of individual TCRs with disease status, and machine learning to predict cytomegalovirus infection status. To study patterns of TCR occurrence, a later analysis re-analyzed previously published TCR beta repertoires from 550 to 800 donors and added high-resolution HLA genotyping. In the later analysis, no new phenotypic data were used to find candidate immune exposures; instead, reliance was placed on TCR beta sequences and their occurrence across donors. An earlier analysis of about 600 of the donors used high-throughput TCR beta sequencing to judge whether each TCR beta V gene segment behaved as functional or pseudogenic. Donor age, sex, ethnicity and CMV serostatus were compiled together with the repertoire data. Genome-wide SNP genotypes for about 55% of the roughly 670 donors were used in a later genetic analysis, which treated that subset as a discovery cohort. All discovery cohort repertoires had been generated using a single sequencing platform. HLA typing included class I and class II loci at four-digit resolution. The number of typed donors differed by locus: roughly 620-640 for A, B, C, DRB1 and DQB1; 500 to 550 for DQA1; around 610 for DPA1; and 400 to 480 for DPB1. Several DR-DQ haplotypes were handled as single units for association and clustering because linkage in the cohort was strong. Across approximately 420 genotyped donors of the cohort, an average of roughly 250,000 unique TCR beta nucleotide sequences per donor were sequenced, and 15% to 20% of those sequences were non-productive. The investigation overall reported the following: Only TCR beta chains were sequenced in this cohort, and the absence of alpha or paired-chain data limited detectable features. When HLA alleles, especially DR and DQ, strongly co-occurred, TCR associations were difficult to assign to individual alleles. Some IMGT-functional V segments, including TRBV6-2 and TRBV6-3, could not be told apart with the 87-base-pair reads, so those segments were excluded. Linkage disequilibrium might explain the correlated functional status among segregating V segments, but an unknown experimental factor could not be excluded. The study listed approximately 150 TCR beta chains as associated with cytomegalovirus. In an earlier analysis of 587 of the donors, most TCR beta V segments were observed in productive rearrangements about 87% or about 30% of the time, broadly matching IMGT annotations. CMV serostatus was the only immune exposure information available for the cohort. A later analysis found that HLA-associated TCR beta chains were more clonally expanded and had lower generation probabilities than equally common non-associated chains. Compared with the roughly 600-donor mean, donors in an Asian-associated ancestry cluster had fewer N-insertions in productive TCRs, according to a later genetic analysis. The presence/absence analyses assumed that sequencing depth was roughly uniform across donors, and that assumption may not be true. Because some donors lacked HLA typing at each locus, the association tests relied only on the typed subset. Because counts were too low, seventeen rarely observed V segments, including chromosome 9 orphons, were left out of the earlier analysis of over 550 of the donors. Cytomegalovirus status was reported to be diagnosed by the classifier with high specificity and sensitivity in both the original and validation cohorts. A further reported finding was that TCR beta sequences accurately predicted the HLA-A and HLA-B alleles for most subjects in the first cohort. According to a later analysis, TCR association rates differed among HLA loci, with DRB1 alleles showing the most associated TCRs and HLA-C alleles showing the fewest. In a later analysis, more than 15,000 TCR beta sequences were associated with specific HLA alleles at a false discovery rate of 0.05. In a later genetic analysis, a missense DCLRE1C variant was associated with V-gene and J-gene trimming of TCR beta chains, and the association was replicated in an independent cohort. According to a later analysis, parvovirus B19, influenza, CMV and Epstein-Barr virus appeared linked to several top co-occurrence clusters. In a later analysis, most CMV-associated TCR beta chains were found to appear HLA-restricted, with HLA associations seemingly driven largely by CMV exposure. The authors suggested that the approach could potentially be extended to other disease states and immunological phenotypes. In vitro tests confirmed that a few of the cytomegalovirus-associated TCR beta chains recognize cytomegalovirus antigens. A cluster of highly shared sequence variants was judged likely to be a technical artifact of the sequencing pipeline. Most TCR sequences were observed very rarely across donors, whereas some public TCRs were present in many individuals.

The receptor was derived from a man aged 35 to 55 in good health and CMV-seropositive. The V gene is TRBV10-3 and the J gene is TRBJ1-1, with 9 middle bases fitting TRBD1. The source material was PBMCs. The CDR3 protein: CAISDQTGGTEAFF. The bases are TGTGCCATCAGTGACCAGACAGGGGGCACTGAAGCTTTCTTT.